These 15 T cell receptor beta chains were all obtained from the same sample, sequenced in a study of blood T cell repertoires in COVID-19. The method was immunoSEQ multiplex PCR; TCRdb's version includes in-frame clones alone and lacks a portion of them. The sample includes 100,000 to 150,000 clones, about 89% of them seen just once. Input material: peripheral blood. The receptors here all came from a man aged 60-69 years with COVID-19, enrolled during active disease.

The chain combines TRBV4-3 with TRBJ1-1; weak D call: TRBD1 (6 bases). Trimming left V 0 bases short and J 0 bases short, with 11 bases between. There are 16 residues in the CDR3. The germline V gene has CDR1 LGHNA and CDR2 YSLEER. This CDR3 is CASSQDITGLNTEAFF. CDR3 nucleotides: TGCGCCAGCAGCCAAGATATTACAGGGTTGAACACTGAAGCTTTCTTT.

The rearrangement joins TRBV29-1 to TRBJ1-1; 10 bases agree with TRBD1. With 6 bases clipped from V and 5 bases from J, the junction kept 9 bases outside the gene matches. The germline gives CDR1 SQVTM, CDR2 ANQGSEA. This CDR3 has 14 amino acids. The CDR3 here is CSVRGTGARTEAFF. Written as DNA, the CDR3 is TGCAGCGTCCGGGGGACAGGGGCGAGGACTGAAGCTTTCTTT.

This chain joins TRBV19 and TRBJ1-2; TRBD1 matches at 9 bases. Germline CDR1 and CDR2: LNHDA and SQIVND (reference sequence). The CDR3 loop spans 16 amino acids. The V segment lost 4 bases and the J segment 5 bases; nucleotides outside the gene matches: 11. DNA of the CDR3: TGTGCCAGTAGTACACCAACCAGGACAGGGGCGTATGGCTACACCTTC. Its protein product is CASSTPTRTGAYGYTF.

The V call is TRBV7-3, the J call TRBJ2-4; tentatively, D is TRBD1 (5 bases). The CDR3 spans 18 residues. Germline V lookup: CDR1 SGHTA, CDR2 FQGTGA. V dropped 2 bases and J dropped 3 bases, with 20 bases sitting between them. CDR3 sequence reads: CASSLGVQGSFGKNIQYF. CDR3 sequence (DNA): TGTGCCAGCAGCTTAGGCGTCCAGGGTTCGTTTGGCAAAAACATTCAGTACTTC.

The chain joins TRBV13 to TRBJ1-6, with no clear D. Germline loops: CDR1 PRHDT, CDR2 FYEKMQ (reference sequence). The V and J ends lost 5 bases and 12 bases respectively, with 17 bases between them. The CDR3 is made up of 14 amino acids. The DNA of the CDR3 is TGTGCCAGCAGCCCCACACAGAGTGGCGTACCCCTCCACTTT. Protein: CASSPTQSGVPLHF.

The V call is TRBV14, the J call TRBJ2-5, with TRBD2 matching over 10 bases. V was clipped by 4 bases and J by 0 bases; unmatched bases: 11. Per germline, CDR1 SGHDN and CDR2 FVKESK. The CDR3 has 18 residues. The CDR3 loop reads CASSPGPSGGGNQETQYF. The CDR3 bases are TGTGCCAGCAGCCCCGGTCCGAGCGGGGGGGGGAACCAAGAGACCCAGTACTTC. The full variable domain, its missing parts supplied by reference TRBV14 and TRBJ2-5, is EAGVTQFPSHSVIEKGQTVTLRCDPISGHDNLYWYRRVMGKEIKFLLHFVKESKQDESGMPNNRFLAERTGGTYSTLKVQPAELEDSGVYFCASSPGPSGGGNQETQYFGPGTRLLVL.

This rearrangement joins TRBV3-1 (or the pseudogene TRBV3-2) to TRBJ2-7, with D possibly matching TRBD1 (6 bases). V was pared by 9 bases and J by 6 bases, with 27 bases between. Germline V gives CDR1 LGHDT, CDR2 YNNKEL (reference sequence). This CDR3 is 16 amino acids long. CDR3 DNA: TGTGCCAGGATCGAGTCCCCACAGGGCTCAGGGCTCGAGCAGTACTTC. It translates to CARIESPQGSGLEQYF.

The J gene is TRBJ2-7, the V gene TRBV11-2; 7 positions match TRBD1. The CDR3 has 14 residues. The V gene's germline CDR1 is SGHAT and CDR2 FQNNGV. The J segment lost 5 bases and the V segment lost 5 bases, leaving 9 bases of the junction unmatched. The CDR3 DNA reads TGTGCCAGCAGCCAAATGACAGGGATCGACGAGCAGTACTTC. It is translated as CASSQMTGIDEQYF.

CDR3 DNA sequence: TGTGCCAGCTCACCGAACGGACAGCAAGAGACCCAGTACTTC. It codes for CASSPNGQQETQYF. The rearrangement joins TRBV18 to TRBJ2-5; maybe TRBD1 (6 bases). Germline CDR1 is KGHSH and CDR2 is LQKENI. CDR3 size: 14 residues. Trimming took 3 bases from V and 2 from J, leaving 10 bases between them.

The V and J genes are TRBV5-1 and TRBJ1-1; D is possibly TRBD1 (5 bases). Between the trimmed V and J ends, which lost 0 bases and 0 bases, there was a span of 9 bases. This CDR3 is 15 amino acids long. Germline loops: CDR1 SGHRS, CDR2 YFSETQ. The CDR3 sequence is CASSLAQGLNTEAFF. CDR3 nucleotides: TGCGCCAGCAGCTTGGCCCAGGGTTTGAACACTGAAGCTTTCTTT. The entire variable domain, with the rest obtained from reference TRBV5-1 and TRBJ1-1, is as follows: KAGVTQTPRYLIKTRGQQVTLSCSPISGHRSVSWYQQTPGQGLQFLFEYFSETQRNKGNFPGRFSGRQFSNSRSEMNVSTLELGDSALYLCASSLAQGLNTEAFFGQGTRLTVV.

The rearrangement links TRBV5-6 to TRBJ1-1; 8 bases fit TRBD1. J was trimmed by 6 bases and V by 5 bases; bases with no gene match: 15. Germline V gene lookup returns CDR1 SGHDT and CDR2 YYEEEE. The CDR3 sequence is 16 residues long. The CDR3 nucleotides are TGTGCCAGCAGACTCCGTATTTTGACAGGGGACCCTGAAGCTTTCTTT. Its protein is CASRLRILTGDPEAFF.

The chain has TRBV5-6 and TRBJ2-1; 9 nucleotides align to TRBD1. The germline V gene encodes CDR1 SGHDT and CDR2 YYEEEE. V dropped 0 bases and J dropped 6; count of bases not matched to a gene: 7. The CDR3 has 16 amino acids. The CDR3 spells CASSLAGQGLFNEQFF. The CDR3 coding sequence is TGTGCCAGCAGCTTGGCGGGACAGGGATTGTTCAATGAGCAGTTCTTC. The complete variable domain, with remaining parts taken from reference TRBV5-6 and TRBJ2-1, reads DAGVTQSPTHLIKTRGQQVTLRCSPKSGHDTVSWYQQALGQGPQFIFQYYEEEERQRGNFPDRFSGHQFPNYSSELNVNALLLGDSALYLCASSLAGQGLFNEQFFGPGTRLTVL.

The V and J genes are TRBV11-1 and TRBJ1-2, with a possible D match to TRBD1 (5 bases). Looked up from germline, CDR1 is SGHAT and CDR2 is FQDESV (reference sequence). CDR3 size: 13 residues. V was pared by 5 bases and J by 4 bases, with 11 bases between. This chain's CDR3 is CASSPQEGYGYTF. CDR3 DNA sequence: TGTGCCAGCAGCCCACAGGAGGGCTATGGCTACACCTTC.

This clone was detected only a few times. The rearrangement links TRBV4-3 to TRBJ1-3, with 7 bases that match TRBD1. The CDR3 sequence is 16 residues long. V trimming: 3 bases; J trimming: 2 bases; junction bases outside the gene matches: 7. The germline gives CDR1 LGHNA, CDR2 YSLEER. CDR3 DNA sequence: TGCGCCAGCAGCCACGCCGACAGGGTAACTGGAAACACCATATATTTT. Residues: CASSHADRVTGNTIYF.

This chain connects TRBV19 to TRBJ2-7; perhaps TRBD1 as D (6 bases). Trimming stripped 5 bases from V and 4 bases from J, with 18 bases between. Per germline, CDR1 LNHDA and CDR2 SQIVND (reference sequence). This CDR3 spans 15 amino acids. CDR3 sequence: CASSHRVRGFYEQYF. Here the CDR3 DNA reads TGTGCCAGTAGTCACAGGGTGCGAGGGTTTTACGAGCAGTACTTC. The full variable domain, in which reference TRBV19 and TRBJ2-7 provide the parts outside the CDR3, is DGGITQSPKYLFRKEGQNVTLSCEQNLNHDAMYWYRQDPGQGLRLIYYSQIVNDFQKGDIAEGYSVSREKKESFPLTVTSAQKNPTAFYLCASSHRVRGFYEQYFGPGTRLTVT.